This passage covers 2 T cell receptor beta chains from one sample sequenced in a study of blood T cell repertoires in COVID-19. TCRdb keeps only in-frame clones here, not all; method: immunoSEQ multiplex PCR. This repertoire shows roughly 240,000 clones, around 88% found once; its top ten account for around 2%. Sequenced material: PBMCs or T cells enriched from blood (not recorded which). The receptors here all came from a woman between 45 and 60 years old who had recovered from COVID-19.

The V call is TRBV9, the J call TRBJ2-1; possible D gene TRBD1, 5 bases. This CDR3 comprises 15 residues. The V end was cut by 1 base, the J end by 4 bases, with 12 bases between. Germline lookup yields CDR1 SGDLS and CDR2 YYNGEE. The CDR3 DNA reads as TGTGCCAGCAGCGTATCAGGGATGGATTACAATGAGCAGTTCTTC. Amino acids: CASSVSGMDYNEQFF.

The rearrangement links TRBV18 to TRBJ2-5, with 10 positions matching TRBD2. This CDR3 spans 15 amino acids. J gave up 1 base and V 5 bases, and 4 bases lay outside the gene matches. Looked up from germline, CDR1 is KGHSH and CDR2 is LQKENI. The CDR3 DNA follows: TGTGCCAGCTCAGTTGGACTAGCGGCCCAAGAGACCCAGTACTTC. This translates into CASSVGLAAQETQYF.